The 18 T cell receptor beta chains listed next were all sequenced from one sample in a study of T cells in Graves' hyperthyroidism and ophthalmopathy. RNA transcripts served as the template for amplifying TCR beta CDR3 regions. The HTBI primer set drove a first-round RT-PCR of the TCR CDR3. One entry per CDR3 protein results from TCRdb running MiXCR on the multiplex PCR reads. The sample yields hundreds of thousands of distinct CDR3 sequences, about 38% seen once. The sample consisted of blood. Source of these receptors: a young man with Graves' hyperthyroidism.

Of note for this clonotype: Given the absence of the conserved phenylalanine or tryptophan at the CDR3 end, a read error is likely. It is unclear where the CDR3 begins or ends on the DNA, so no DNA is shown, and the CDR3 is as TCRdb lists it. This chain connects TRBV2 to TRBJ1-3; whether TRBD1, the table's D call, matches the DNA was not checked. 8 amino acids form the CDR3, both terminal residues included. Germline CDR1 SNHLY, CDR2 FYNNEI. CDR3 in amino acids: CASSAPRD.

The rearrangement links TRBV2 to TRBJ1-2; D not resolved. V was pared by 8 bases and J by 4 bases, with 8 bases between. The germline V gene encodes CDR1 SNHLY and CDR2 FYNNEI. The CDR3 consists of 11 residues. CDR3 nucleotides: TGTGCCAGCGAAGAGTCCTATGGCTACACCTTC. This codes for CASEESYGYTF.

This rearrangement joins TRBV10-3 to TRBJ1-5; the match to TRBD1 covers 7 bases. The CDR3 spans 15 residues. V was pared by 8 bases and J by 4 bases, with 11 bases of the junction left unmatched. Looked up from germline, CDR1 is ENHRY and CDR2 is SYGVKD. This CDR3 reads CAIGNRQGGNQPQHF. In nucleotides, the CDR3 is TGTGCCATCGGGAATCGACAGGGTGGAAATCAGCCCCAGCATTTT.

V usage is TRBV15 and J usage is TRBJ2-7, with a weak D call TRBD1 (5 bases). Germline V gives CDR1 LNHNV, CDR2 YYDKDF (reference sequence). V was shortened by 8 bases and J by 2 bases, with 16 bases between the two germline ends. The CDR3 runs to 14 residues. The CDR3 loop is CATGAAIAPYEQYF. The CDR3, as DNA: TGTGCCACCGGGGCGGCTATAGCACCCTACGAGCAGTACTTC. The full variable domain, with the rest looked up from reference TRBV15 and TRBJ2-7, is DAMVIQNPRYQVTQFGKPVTLSCSQTLNHNVMYWYQQKSSQAPKLLFHYYDKDFNNEADTPDNFQSRRPNTSFCFLDIRSPGLGDTAMYLCATGAAIAPYEQYFGPGTRLTVT.

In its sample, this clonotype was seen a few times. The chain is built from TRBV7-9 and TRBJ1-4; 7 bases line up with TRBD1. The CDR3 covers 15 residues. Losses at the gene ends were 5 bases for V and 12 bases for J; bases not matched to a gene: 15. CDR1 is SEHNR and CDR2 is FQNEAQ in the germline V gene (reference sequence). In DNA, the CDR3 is TGTGCCAGCAGCGTCCCGTCTACAGGGGCTCAGGAACTGTTTTTT. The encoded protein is CASSVPSTGAQELFF.

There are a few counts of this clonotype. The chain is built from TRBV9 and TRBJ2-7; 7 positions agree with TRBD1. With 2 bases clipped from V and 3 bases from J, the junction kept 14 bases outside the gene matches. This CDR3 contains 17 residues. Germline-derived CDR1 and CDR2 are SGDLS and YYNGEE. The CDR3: CASSVNPGQKSIYEQYF. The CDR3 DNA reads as TGTGCCAGCAGCGTCAACCCGGGACAGAAATCCATCTACGAGCAGTACTTC.

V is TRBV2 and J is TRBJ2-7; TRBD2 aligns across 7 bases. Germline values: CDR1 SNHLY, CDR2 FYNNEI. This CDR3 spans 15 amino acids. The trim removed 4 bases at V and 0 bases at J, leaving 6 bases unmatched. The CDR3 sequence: CASSAEGGPSYEQYF. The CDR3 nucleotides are TGTGCCAGCAGTGCGGAGGGAGGGCCCTCCTACGAGCAGTACTTC.

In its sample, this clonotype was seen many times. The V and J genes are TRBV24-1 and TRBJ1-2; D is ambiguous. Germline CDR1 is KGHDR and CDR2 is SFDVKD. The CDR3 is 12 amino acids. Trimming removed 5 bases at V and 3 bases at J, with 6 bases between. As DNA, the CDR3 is TGTGCCACCAGTGCCGGAGACTATGGCTACACCTTC. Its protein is CATSAGDYGYTF.

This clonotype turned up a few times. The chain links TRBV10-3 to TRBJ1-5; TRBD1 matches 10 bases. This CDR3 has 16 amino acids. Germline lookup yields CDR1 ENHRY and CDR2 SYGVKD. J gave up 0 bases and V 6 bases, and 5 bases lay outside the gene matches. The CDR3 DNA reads TGTGCCATCAGAGAGGGGACAGGGGATAGCAATCAGCCCCAGCATTTT. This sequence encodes CAIREGTGDSNQPQHF.

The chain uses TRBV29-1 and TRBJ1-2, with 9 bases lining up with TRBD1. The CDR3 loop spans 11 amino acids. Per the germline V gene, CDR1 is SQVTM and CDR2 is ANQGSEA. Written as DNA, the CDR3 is TGCAGTCCGGACAGGGGAAGTGGCTACACCTTC. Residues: CSPDRGSGYTF.

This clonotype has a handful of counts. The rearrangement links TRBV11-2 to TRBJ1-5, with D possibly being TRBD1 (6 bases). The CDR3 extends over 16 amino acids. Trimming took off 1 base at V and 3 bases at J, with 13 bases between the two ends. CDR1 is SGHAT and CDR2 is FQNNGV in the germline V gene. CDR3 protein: CASSLAPGQLNQPQHF. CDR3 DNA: TGTGCCAGCAGCTTAGCCCCCGGACAGCTCAATCAGCCCCAGCATTTT.

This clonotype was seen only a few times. The CDR3 reads CSASIGGASGQETQYF. DNA for the CDR3: TGCAGTGCTAGCATTGGAGGGGCGTCGGGCCAAGAGACCCAGTACTTC. The rearrangement joins TRBV20-1 to TRBJ2-5; TRBD2 might be the D (6 bases). Trimming took 3 bases from V and 1 from J, leaving 18 bases between them. The CDR3 runs to 16 residues. Looked up from germline, CDR1 is DFQATT and CDR2 is SNEGSKA (reference sequence).

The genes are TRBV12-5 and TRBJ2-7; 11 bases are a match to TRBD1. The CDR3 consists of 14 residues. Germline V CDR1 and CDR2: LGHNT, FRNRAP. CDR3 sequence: CATSAGTGGYEQYF. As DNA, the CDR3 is TGTGCCACCAGTGCCGGGACAGGGGGGTACGAGCAGTACTTC.

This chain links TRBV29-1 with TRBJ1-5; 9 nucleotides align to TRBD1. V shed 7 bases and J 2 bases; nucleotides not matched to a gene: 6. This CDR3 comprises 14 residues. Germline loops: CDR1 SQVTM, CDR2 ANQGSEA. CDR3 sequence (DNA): TGCAGCGCCGGGACAGGGTTAGGCAATCAGCCCCAGCATTTT. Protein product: CSAGTGLGNQPQHF.

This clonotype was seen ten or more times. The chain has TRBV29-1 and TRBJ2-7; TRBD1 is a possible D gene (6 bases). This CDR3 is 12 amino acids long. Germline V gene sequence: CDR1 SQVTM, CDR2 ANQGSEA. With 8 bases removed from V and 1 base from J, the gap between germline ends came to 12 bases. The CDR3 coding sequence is TGCAGCCCCACCACAGGGTCCTACGAGCAGTACTTC. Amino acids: CSPTTGSYEQYF.

In DNA, the CDR3 is TGCAGCGTTGTCGGCGGGGATTCGGAGACCCAGTACTTC. Its protein product is CSVVGGDSETQYF. V and J are TRBV29-1 and TRBJ2-5, with D possibly TRBD2 on 6 matching bases. Between the trimmed V and J ends, which lost 4 bases and 5 bases, there was a span of 14 bases. Germline V lookup: CDR1 SQVTM, CDR2 ANQGSEA. This CDR3 contains 13 residues.

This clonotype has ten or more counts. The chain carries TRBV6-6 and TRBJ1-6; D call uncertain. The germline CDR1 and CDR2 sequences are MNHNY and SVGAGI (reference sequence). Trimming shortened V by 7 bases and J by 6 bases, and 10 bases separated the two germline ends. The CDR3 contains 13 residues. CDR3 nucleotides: TGTGCCAGCACTAAGGACGGTAATTCACCCCTCCACTTT. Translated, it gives CASTKDGNSPLHF.

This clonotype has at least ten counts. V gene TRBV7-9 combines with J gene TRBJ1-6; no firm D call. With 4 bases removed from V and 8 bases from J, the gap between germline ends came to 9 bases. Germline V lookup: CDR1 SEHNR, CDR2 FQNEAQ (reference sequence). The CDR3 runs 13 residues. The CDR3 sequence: CASSSREYSPLHF. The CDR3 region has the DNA TGTGCCAGCAGCTCCCGGGAGTATTCACCCCTCCACTTT.